This T cell receptor (beta chain) was captured in a study of response to subunit inactivated influenza vaccine. Findings and caveats of the study: Every seasonal influenza vaccination brings in few new T cells, the authors suggested.

In this sample, this clonotype turned up many times. As yet, its antigen is unknown. The CDR3 length is 15 residues. The V gene's germline CDR1 is SGHTA and CDR2 FQGNSA. Trimming pared 1 base from V and 5 bases from J, leaving 12 bases between. TCRdb passed the RT-PCR reads through MiXCR, listing each CDR3 protein once. The data show 750,000 to 850,000 distinct CDR3 sequences, around 20% seen once. This TCR was sampled from a man aged 50 to 60 who received an inactivated influenza vaccine. This chain links TRBV7-2 with TRBJ1-5; perhaps TRBD1 as D (5 bases). This sample comprised PBMCs from blood, obtained about 5 days after vaccination. CDR3 residues: CASSLGTTRDQPQHF. The CDR3 bases are TGTGCCAGCAGCTTAGGGACAACAAGGGATCAGCCCCAGCATTTT.